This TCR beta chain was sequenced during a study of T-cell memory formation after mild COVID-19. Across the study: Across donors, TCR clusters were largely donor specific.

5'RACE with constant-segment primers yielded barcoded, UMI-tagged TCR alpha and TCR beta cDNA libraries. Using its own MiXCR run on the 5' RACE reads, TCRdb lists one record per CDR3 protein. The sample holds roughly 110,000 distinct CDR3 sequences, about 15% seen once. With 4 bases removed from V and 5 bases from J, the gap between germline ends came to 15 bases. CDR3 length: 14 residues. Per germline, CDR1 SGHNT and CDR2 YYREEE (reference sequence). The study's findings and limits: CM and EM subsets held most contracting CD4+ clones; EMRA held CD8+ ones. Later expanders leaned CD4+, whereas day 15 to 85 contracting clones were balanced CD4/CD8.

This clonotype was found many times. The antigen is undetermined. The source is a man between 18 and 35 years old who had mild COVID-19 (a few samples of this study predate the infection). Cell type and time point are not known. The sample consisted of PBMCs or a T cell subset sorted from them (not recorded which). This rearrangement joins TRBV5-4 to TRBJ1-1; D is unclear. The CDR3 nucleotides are TGTGCCAGCAGCCGAGCGTCGGATTATACTGAAGCTTTCTTT. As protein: CASSRASDYTEAFF. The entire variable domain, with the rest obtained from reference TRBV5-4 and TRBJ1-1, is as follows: ETGVTQSPTHLIKTRGQQVTLRCSSQSGHNTVSWYQQALGQGPQFIFQYYREEENGRGNFPPRFSGLQFPNYSSELNVNALELDDSALYLCASSRASDYTEAFFGQGTRLTVV.